This TCR beta chain was documented in a study of naive and memory T cell subsets (dated by TCRdb to 2017 to 2019). Describing the broader study: An open-source, UMI-based TCR alpha and beta sequencing pipeline was applied to sorted naive and memory peripheral blood T cell subsets. The functional CMV T cell responses agreed completely with IgG serology results. RNA was DNase-treated and reverse transcribed with TCR constant-region primers, mostly using SuperScript III.

The CDR3 goes from the cysteine to the phenylalanine over 13 residues. CDR3 DNA only is kept here, 39 bases in frame from base 1. The germline V gene provides CDR1 MNHNS and CDR2 SASEGT. V gives up 1 base and J gives up 4 bases, and the segment between their germline ends measures 7 bases. Findings and caveats that apply to the study as a whole: RNA-based TCR counts may be affected by expression changes linked to T cell activation and differentiation. The repertoire findings for the naive and memory subsets could not be validated, as no ground truth was available. After error correction, over 95% of naive TCR sequences appeared only once, giving much steeper abundance distributions than memory subsets. TCR abundance followed a power law with an exponent that was different for naive and memory subsets but consistent across the three individuals. Gini index rose and Shannon and inverse Simpson diversity fell from naive through CM, EM and EMRA in both CD4 and CD8 cells. A clonotype was defined as a single alpha or beta chain sequence rather than as a paired alpha/beta receptor.

A note on this clonotype: The antigen it binds to is not known. No much larger clonotype is one base removed from it; base qualities were not supplied.

The library was obtained by UMI-ligation and nested PCR. The beta constant-region primer was an equimolar mix of two oligonucleotides covering both TRBC1 and TRBC2. A single-stranded oligonucleotide carrying the SP2 primer and a 12-nucleotide UMI was ligated to the 3' end of the cDNA by T4 RNA ligase 1. The ligated cDNA went through four rounds of PCR with nested alpha and beta constant-region primers together with the SP2 primer. The ligation reaction was incubated at 16°C for about 18-25 hours. To avoid over-amplification, PCR2 was usually performed as a SYBR Green qPCR and halted once a predetermined threshold was reached. Every purification after the first one was done using Agencourt AMPure XP magnetic beads. Libraries were quantified by Qubit and checked on a TapeStation, where a main peak was expected near 650 bp. Pooled libraries were sequenced on an Illumina MiSeq using v2 2x251 paired-end kits, and typically 1-2 million reads were obtained per sample. Each sample's library went into the pool at about 4.2 nM, and roughly 4.5-7.5% PhiX was added to help with cluster recognition. The original methods were these. Decombinator assigned V and J genes to Demultiplexor-processed FASTQ reads by tag matching, allowing a single base-pair mismatch. Collapsinator used UMIs to correct both sequencing errors and frequency errors arising from PCR heterogeneity. CDR3Translator translated TCRs and extracted CDR3s from the conserved cysteine to the FGXG phenylalanine, flagging non-productive sequences. Repertoires were subsampled to equal numbers of UMI-defined TCRs before Gini, Shannon entropy and inverse Simpson indices were calculated. Power-law fits to clonotype abundance distributions were performed by maximum likelihood within the linear range. On one naive CD8 sample, the pipeline and MIGEC gave similar UMI counts, unique TCR numbers and clonal distributions. A set of 7,322 CMV-associated CDR3 sequences, compiled from VDJdb and a published dataset, was used to search the repertoires. TCRdb reworked the public reads: Q25 trimming with fastp, MiXCR clone assembly, productive beta chains retained. For every CDR3 protein sequence, its rows merge into one entry that carries the most common genes and DNA. The V and J calls were not made by the authors but by TCRdb's processing. The sample data list 77,000 or so distinct CDR3 sequences, and less than 15% of these were observed just once. The ten largest clones capture 0.9% to 1% of the sample.

From the second PCR step onward, the TCR alpha chain libraries and the TCR beta chain libraries were amplified separately. To determine each donor's CMV status, fresh PBMCs were stimulated overnight with CMV viral lysate, and IFNgamma production from CD4+ T cells was then assessed. CD4 T cells were positively selected using Miltenyi beads, after which CD8 T cells were positively selected from the CD4-negative fraction. After staining for CD3, CD4, CD8, CD45RA, CD27 and a live/dead dye, cells were sorted on a BD Aria II into four subsets based on CD45RA and CD27. Blood was obtained from a few healthy volunteers, and the blood from each volunteer was fractionated into CD4 and CD8 T cells and subsequently into four differentiation subsets. Around 120 ml of peripheral blood was collected from each donor, and PBMC were isolated by Ficoll-Paque PLUS density-gradient centrifugation. Sorted cells were lysed in RLT buffer, after which RNA was extracted using a Qiagen RNeasy kit and stored at -80 degrees C.

Sequenced sample: central memory CD4+ T cells from blood. Per the publication, the cell subset or site label means: central memory, CD45RA- CD27+. The sequence was obtained from a human donor in good health. This sequence uses TRBV6-1 and TRBJ1-1; the D gene is unclear. The CDR3 here reads CASSEGWATEAFF. The nucleotides are TGTGCCAGCAGTGAAGGCTGGGCCACTGAAGCTTTCTTT.